This T cell receptor beta chain appears in the sequencing data of a study of blood T cell repertoires in COVID-19. Methods used by the authors: Nucleated cell counts were estimated from reference gene primer amplification. The assay was immunoSEQ multiplex PCR, and TCRdb's table has in-frame clones only and misses some. That table supplies the V and J calls and clone size; D and trimming were determined from the DNA. The table has approximately 300,000 clones, 70% to 90% seen once. The CDR3 runs 16 residues. Germline trimming cut 2 bases from V and 4 bases from J; bases unmatched to any gene: 3. Germline-derived CDR1 and CDR2 are SNHLY and FYNNEI.

The sequenced sample consisted of PBMCs or T cells enriched from blood (not recorded which). The V gene is TRBV2, the J gene TRBJ2-1; TRBD2 matches 12 bases. This sequence originates from a woman in her twenties or thirties who had recovered from COVID-19. CDR3 coding DNA: TGTGCCAGCAGTGAACGACTAGCGGGGGAGTACAATGAGCAGTTCTTC. The encoded protein is CASSERLAGEYNEQFF. Full variable domain (missing parts from reference TRBV2 and TRBJ2-1): EPEVTQTPSHQVTQMGQEVILRCVPISNHLYFYWYRQILGQKVEFLVSFYNNEISEKSEIFDDQFSVERPDGSNFTLKIRSTKLEDSAMYFCASSERLAGEYNEQFFGPGTRLTVL.